The T cell receptor (beta chain) under discussion was sequenced for a study of Ad26.COV2.S vaccination and SARS-CoV-2 variants. Study conclusions and caveats: Total T cell responses may have been underestimated by the TCR breadth and depth analyses. Substantial breadth was reportedly displayed by spike-specific CD8+ and CD4+ T cell responses after vaccination.

Profiled with immunoSEQ multiplex PCR; TCRdb holds only in-frame clones, not every one. This table holds 300,000 to 350,000 clones, less than 90% found once. The ends were cut back, 0 bases at V and 0 bases at J, with 7 bases in the middle. The CDR3 is made up of 14 amino acids. The germline V gene has CDR1 SGDLS and CDR2 YYNGEE. A word on this clone: No antigen is known for it.

Stated treatment: around 19 received Ad26.COV2.S at low or high dose, single or two shots; roughly 5 received placebo; per-sample allocation not given. Collection of samples fell on day 63 after the first vaccine or placebo injection. It was Wuhan-strain SARS-CoV-2 spike that the Ad26 vaccine vector expressed. Here the sequenced sample was peripheral blood, taken in a trial of Ad26.COV2.S vaccine versus placebo. The V gene is TRBV9, the J gene TRBJ2-7, with unresolved D. This sequence originates from a person aged 18-65 years who received the Ad26.COV2.S COVID-19 vaccine or a placebo. The CDR3 loop reads CASSVAWNSYEQYF. The CDR3 DNA reads as TGTGCCAGCAGCGTAGCGTGGAACTCCTACGAGCAGTACTTC.